The sequence of this T cell receptor (beta chain) was determined in a study of T cell responses to AZD1222 COVID-19 vaccine. This CDR3 is built from 15 residues. Germline lookup yields CDR1 PRHDT and CDR2 FYEKMQ (reference sequence). V was clipped by 4 bases and J by 3 bases; unmatched bases: 6. The repertoire was sequenced with immunoSEQ multiplex PCR; TCRdb's copy has only in-frame clones and lacks some. Of 150,000 to 200,000 clones listed, approximately 90% are singletons. V usage is TRBV13 and J usage is TRBJ1-5; the match to TRBD1 covers 7 bases. This sequence originates from an adult in good health. Source: peripheral blood, taken on day 0 of AZD1222 vaccination. In DNA, the CDR3 is TGTGCCAGCAGCTATCGACAGGGTCACAATCAGCCCCAGCATTTT. Protein sequence: CASSYRQGHNQPQHF.